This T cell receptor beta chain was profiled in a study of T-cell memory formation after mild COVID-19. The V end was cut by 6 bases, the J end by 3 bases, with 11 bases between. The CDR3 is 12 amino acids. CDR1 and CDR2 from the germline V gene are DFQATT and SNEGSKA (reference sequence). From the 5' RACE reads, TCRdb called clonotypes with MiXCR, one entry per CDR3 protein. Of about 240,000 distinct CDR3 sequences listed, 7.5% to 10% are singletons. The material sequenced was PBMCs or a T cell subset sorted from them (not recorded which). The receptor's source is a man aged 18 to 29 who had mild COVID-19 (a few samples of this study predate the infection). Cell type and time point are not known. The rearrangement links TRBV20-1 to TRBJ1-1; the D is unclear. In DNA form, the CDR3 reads TGCAGTGCCGGTGGACTGCACACTGAAGCTTTCTTT. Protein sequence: CSAGGLHTEAFF.